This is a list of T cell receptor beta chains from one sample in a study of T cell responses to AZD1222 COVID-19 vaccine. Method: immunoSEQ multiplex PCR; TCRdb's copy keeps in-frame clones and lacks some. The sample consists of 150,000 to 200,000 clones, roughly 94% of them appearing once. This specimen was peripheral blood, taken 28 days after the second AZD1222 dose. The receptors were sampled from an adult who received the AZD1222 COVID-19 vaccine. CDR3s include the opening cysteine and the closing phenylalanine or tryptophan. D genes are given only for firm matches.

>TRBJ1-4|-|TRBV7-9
CASTLTPEATNEKLFF
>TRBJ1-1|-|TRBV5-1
CASSLLGGNTEAFF
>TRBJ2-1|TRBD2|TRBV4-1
CASSQGLAGGNEQFF
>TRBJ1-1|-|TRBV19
CASSISVPPTTEAFF
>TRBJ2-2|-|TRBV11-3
CASSLDPPGTGELFF
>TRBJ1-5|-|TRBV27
CASSPSQANQPQHF
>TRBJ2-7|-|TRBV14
CASSQGLITGGDYEQYF
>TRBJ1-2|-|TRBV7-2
CASSQYDRFYGYTF
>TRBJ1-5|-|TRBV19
CASSIIANQPQHF
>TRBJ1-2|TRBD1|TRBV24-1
CATRKDRDPNYGYTF
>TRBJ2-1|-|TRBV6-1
CASSVFSTSSYNEQFF
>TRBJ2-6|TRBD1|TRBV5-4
CASSVVGTGPRGANVLTF
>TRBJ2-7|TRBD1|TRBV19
CASSLDRGYEQYF
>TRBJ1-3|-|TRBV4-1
CASSQPTGSGNTIYF
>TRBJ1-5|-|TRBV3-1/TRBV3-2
CASSQMGGHQPQHF
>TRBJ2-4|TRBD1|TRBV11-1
CASSSIRTGRGDIQYF
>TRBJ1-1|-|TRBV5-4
CASSLEGVRNTEAFF
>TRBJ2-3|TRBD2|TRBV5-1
CASSLVLAGPVGPDTQYF